The 12 T cell receptor beta chains below come from one sample, sequenced in a study of blood T cell repertoires in COVID-19. The data were produced by immunoSEQ multiplex PCR, yet TCRdb's version contains in-frame clones alone and is incomplete. The sample has some 490,000 clones, less than 90% seen once. What was sequenced was PBMCs or T cells enriched from blood (not recorded which). Receptor source: an older woman who had recovered from COVID-19.

The chain links TRBV5-1 to TRBJ2-2; D is undetermined. CDR3 length equals 15 residues. Trimming took 0 bases from V and 2 from J, leaving 8 bases between them. The germline V gene encodes CDR1 SGHRS and CDR2 YFSETQ. This CDR3 is CASSLVSLNTGELFF. The CDR3 nucleotides are TGCGCCAGCAGCTTGGTGTCACTAAACACCGGGGAGCTGTTTTTT.

This clone was seen just once. J is TRBJ2-7 and V is TRBV5-1; D is perhaps TRBD2 (7 bases). Trimming left V 4 bases short and J 3 bases short, with 20 bases between. Germline values: CDR1 SGHRS, CDR2 YFSETQ. CDR3 length: 16 residues. CDR3 amino acids: CASSKEGGVRNYEQYF. The CDR3 DNA reads TGCGCCAGCAGCAAGGAAGGGGGGGTCAGGAACTACGAGCAGTACTTC.

This chain's CDR3 is CASRPGEHREAFF. The CDR3 DNA follows: TGTGCCAGCAGACCCGGGGAGCACCGTGAAGCTTTCTTT. The chain has TRBV27 and TRBJ1-1; D call uncertain. Germline CDR1 is MNHEY and CDR2 is SMNVEV (reference sequence). The CDR3 consists of 13 residues. Trimming took off 6 bases at V and 7 bases at J, with 15 bases between the two ends.

The count of this clone is one. The CDR3 sequence: CASSLGPVETQYF. CDR3 bases: TGTGCCAGCAGCTTGGGGCCAGTGGAGACCCAGTACTTC. The chain couples TRBV5-6 to TRBJ2-5; the D is unclear. The CDR3 has 13 amino acids. CDR1 and CDR2 (germline): SGHDT, YYEEEE. V lost 0 bases and J 5 bases, leaving 8 bases between the germline ends. The full variable domain, completed using reference TRBV5-6 and TRBJ2-5, is DAGVTQSPTHLIKTRGQQVTLRCSPKSGHDTVSWYQQALGQGPQFIFQYYEEEERQRGNFPDRFSGHQFPNYSSELNVNALLLGDSALYLCASSLGPVETQYFGPGTRLLVL.

The genes are TRBV13 and TRBJ1-1; D not certain. CDR3 length: 14 residues. Germline lookup yields CDR1 PRHDT and CDR2 FYEKMQ (reference sequence). The germline V and J ends were trimmed by 0 bases and 11 bases, with 16 bases remaining between them. CDR3 amino acids: CASSLGHAGVSAFF. The CDR3, as DNA: TGTGCCAGCAGCTTAGGACACGCGGGAGTATCGGCTTTCTTT.

A remark on this clone: At one end the junction does not follow the germline gene, possibly because of a read error. The V gene is TRBV2, the J gene TRBJ2-3, with a weak D call TRBD2 (5 bases). The CDR3 sequence is 11 residues long. In germline, CDR1 is SNHLY, CDR2 FYNNEI. CDR3 in amino acids: CASSVQDPRDF. The CDR3 DNA reads TGTGCCAGCAGTGTTCAGGACCCGCGGGATTTT.

The chain employs TRBV5-5 and TRBJ1-1; 8 bases fit TRBD1. This CDR3 has 17 amino acids. Germline V gene sequence: CDR1 SGHKS, CDR2 YYEKEE (reference sequence). Losses at the gene ends were 2 bases for V and 4 bases for J; bases not matched to a gene: 13. The CDR3 DNA sequence: TGTGCCAGCAGCTTCACCCCGGGACAGGCGACGGGCACTGAAGCTTTCTTT. This sequence encodes CASSFTPGQATGTEAFF.

Remarks on this clone: The sample has other DNA sequences that encode this CDR3 too. The chain uses TRBV9 and TRBJ1-5; D gene unclear. With 0 bases removed from V and 0 bases from J, the gap between germline ends came to 7 bases. Per the germline V gene, CDR1 is SGDLS and CDR2 is YYNGEE. This CDR3 is 15 amino acids long. In DNA form, the CDR3 reads TGTGCCAGCAGCGTAGGAGGAAATAGCAATCAGCCCCAGCATTTT. Translation: CASSVGGNSNQPQHF.

This clone was recorded once. This chain links TRBV5-1 with TRBJ2-1; 7 nucleotides align to TRBD2. With 4 bases clipped from V and 9 bases from J, the junction kept 4 bases outside the gene matches. The CDR3 consists of 12 residues. Germline V gene data show CDR1 as SGHRS and CDR2 as YFSETQ. The CDR3 nucleotides are TGCGCCAGCAGCGGACTAGTGGGTGAGCAGTTCTTC. This encodes CASSGLVGEQFF.

This chain uses TRBV5-1 with TRBJ2-3, with 8 bases matching TRBD1. Trimming at V came to 3 bases and at J to 1 base, leaving 7 bases not matched to a gene. The CDR3 spans 16 residues. Germline CDR1 is SGHRS and CDR2 is YFSETQ. CDR3 residues: CASSWGMTGGTDTQYF. Here the CDR3 DNA reads TGCGCCAGCAGCTGGGGGATGACAGGGGGCACAGATACGCAGTATTTT. Full variable domain (outside the CDR3, taken from reference TRBV5-1 and TRBJ2-3): KAGVTQTPRYLIKTRGQQVTLSCSPISGHRSVSWYQQTPGQGLQFLFEYFSETQRNKGNFPGRFSGRQFSNSRSEMNVSTLELGDSALYLCASSWGMTGGTDTQYFGPGTRLTVL.

V usage is TRBV24-1 and J usage is TRBJ2-5; possible D gene TRBD1, 6 bases. The germline gives CDR1 KGHDR, CDR2 SFDVKD. This CDR3 has 15 amino acids. Trimming took off 5 bases at V and 3 bases at J, with 15 bases between the two ends. CDR3 coding DNA: TGTGCCACCAGTGCCTTAGGGGGAACGGAAGAGACCCAGTACTTC. This sequence encodes CATSALGGTEETQYF.

The chain links TRBV19 to TRBJ2-7; 8 bases agree with TRBD1. CDR1 is LNHDA, CDR2 SQIVND, per germline (reference sequence). CDR3 size: 14 residues. Trimming cost V 5 bases and J 3 bases; bases outside gene matches: 6. CDR3: CASSAGQGIYEQYF. The CDR3 DNA follows: TGTGCCAGTAGTGCCGGACAGGGAATCTACGAGCAGTACTTC.